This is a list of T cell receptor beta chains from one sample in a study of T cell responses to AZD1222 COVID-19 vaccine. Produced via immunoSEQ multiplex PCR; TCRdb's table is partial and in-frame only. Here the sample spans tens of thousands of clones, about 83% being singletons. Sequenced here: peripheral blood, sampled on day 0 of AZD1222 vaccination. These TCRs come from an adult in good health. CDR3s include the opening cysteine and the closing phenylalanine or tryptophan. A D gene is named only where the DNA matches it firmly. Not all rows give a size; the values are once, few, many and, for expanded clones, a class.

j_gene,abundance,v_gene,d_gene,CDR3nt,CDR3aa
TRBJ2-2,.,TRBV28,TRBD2,TGTGCCAGCAGTCAGATCCTAGCGGGACAACTGTTTTTT,CASSQILAGQLFF
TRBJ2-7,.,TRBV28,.,TGTGCCAGCAGTAAAATAGAAGAGCAGTACTTC,CASSKIEEQYF
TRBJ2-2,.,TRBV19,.,TGTGCCAGTAGCATTTGGAGTCAGACGAACACCGGGGAGCTGTTTTTT,CASSIWSQTNTGELFF
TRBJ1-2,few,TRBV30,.,TGTGCCTGGAGTAGGACAAGGGGAAGCGCTGGCTACACCTTC,CAWSRTRGSAGYTF
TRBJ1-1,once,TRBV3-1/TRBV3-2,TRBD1,TGTGCCAGCAGCCATGACAGGGGGCTTAAGGCTGAAGCTTTCTTT,CASSHDRGLKAEAFF
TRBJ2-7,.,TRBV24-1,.,TGTGCCACCAGTGATTTGGTCGGAAGCTCCTACGAGCAGTACTTC,CATSDLVGSSYEQYF
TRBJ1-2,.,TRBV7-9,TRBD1,TGTGCCAGCAGCTCCCTTCTCAGACAGGGTGGCTACACCTTC,CASSSLLRQGGYTF
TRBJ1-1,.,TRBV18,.,TGTGCCAGCTCCACCGAACAGTACACTGAAGCTTTCTTT,CASSTEQYTEAFF
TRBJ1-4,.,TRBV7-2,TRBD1,TGTGCCAGCAGCTTAGGGCAGGGGGGTGAAAAACTGTTTTTT,CASSLGQGGEKLFF
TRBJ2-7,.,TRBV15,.,TGTGCCACCAGCAGAGATAGAGGACTCTCCTACGAGCAGTACTTC,CATSRDRGLSYEQYF
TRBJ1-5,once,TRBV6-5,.,TGTGCCAGCAGAGGGAGTAGCAATCAGCCCCAGCATTTT,CASRGSSNQPQHF
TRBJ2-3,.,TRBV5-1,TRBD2,TGCGCCAGCAGCTTGGTACTAGCGGGGGGGACCACAGATACGCAGTATTTT,CASSLVLAGGTTDTQYF
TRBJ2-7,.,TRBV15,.,TGTGCCACCAGCACATTGGGCGCGACGATTACCTACGAGCAGTACTTC,CATSTLGATITYEQYF
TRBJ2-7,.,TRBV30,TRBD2,TGTGCCTGGAGTATGCGACTAGCGGGGGTAACTACATACGAGCAGTACTTC,CAWSMRLAGVTTYEQYF
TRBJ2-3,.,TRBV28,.,TGTTCCGGAGGCAGGGACGCAGATACGCAGTATTTT,CSGGRDADTQYF
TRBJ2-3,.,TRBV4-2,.,TGTGCCAGCAGCCAAGAAGCAGCGCCCACAGATACGCAGTATTTT,CASSQEAAPTDTQYF
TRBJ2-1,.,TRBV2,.,TGTGCCAGCAGCGGGGGGCTCTCGAATGAGCAGTTCTTC,CASSGGLSNEQFF
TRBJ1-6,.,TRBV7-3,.,TGTGCCAGCAGCCGAGAGGGTATGAATTCACCCCTCCACTTT,CASSREGMNSPLHF
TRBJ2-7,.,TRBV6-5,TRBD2,TGTGCCAGCAGTTACTTTAGCGGGACCTACGAGCAGTACTTC,CASSYFSGTYEQYF
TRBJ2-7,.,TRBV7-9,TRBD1,TGTGCCAGCAGCAGTCGAGGACAGGGAGAATACGAGCAGTACTTC,CASSSRGQGEYEQYF
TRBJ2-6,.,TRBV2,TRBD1,TGTGCCAGCAGTTGGGACAGGGGACGTGGGGCCAACGTCCTGACTTTC,CASSWDRGRGANVLTF
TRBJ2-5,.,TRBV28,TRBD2,TGTGCCAGCAGTATCCTAGCGGGGGAAGAGACCCAGTACTTC,CASSILAGEETQYF
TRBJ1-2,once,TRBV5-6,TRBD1,TGTGCCAGCAGCCCGGACGACAGGGATAACTATGGCTACACCTTC,CASSPDDRDNYGYTF
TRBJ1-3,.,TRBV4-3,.,TGCGCCAGCAGCCAAGATCCAGGGTTCCCTGGAAACACCATATATTTT,CASSQDPGFPGNTIYF
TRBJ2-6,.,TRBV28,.,TGTGCCAGCCGGAGGGCCAACGTCCTGACTTTC,CASRRANVLTF
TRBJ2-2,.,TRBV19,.,TGTGCCAGTAGTATCCCCGCCGGGGTGGACACCGGGGAGCTGTTTTTT,CASSIPAGVDTGELFF
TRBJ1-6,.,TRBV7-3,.,TGTGCCAGCAGCTTAACGTCGGGCAGGGGACTCCACTTT,CASSLTSGRGLHF
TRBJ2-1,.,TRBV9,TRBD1,TGTGCCAGCAGCGGTCGACAGGGGGCGATCAATGAGCAGTTCTTC,CASSGRQGAINEQFF
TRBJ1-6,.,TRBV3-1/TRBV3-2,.,TGTGCCAGCAGCCTTGGACGGTTTAATTCACCCCTCCACTTT,CASSLGRFNSPLHF
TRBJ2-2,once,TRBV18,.,TGTGCCAGCTCACCAACCTCGACCGGGGAGCTGTTTTTT,CASSPTSTGELFF
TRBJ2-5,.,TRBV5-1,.,TGCGCCAGCAGCTTGGTGAACAGTCAAGAGACCCAGTACTTC,CASSLVNSQETQYF
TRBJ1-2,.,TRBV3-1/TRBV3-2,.,TGTGCCAGCAGCCAAGAAGGGCACAGCTATGGCTACACCTTC,CASSQEGHSYGYTF
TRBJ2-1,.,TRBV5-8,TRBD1,TGTGCCAGCAGTCCCGGGACAGGGGGAGATGAGCAGTTCTTC,CASSPGTGGDEQFF
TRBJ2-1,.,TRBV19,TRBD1,TGTGCCAGTAGGAGCCCCGGGACAGGGGCCTTGGGTGAGCAGTTCTTC,CASRSPGTGALGEQFF
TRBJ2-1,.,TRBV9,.,TGTGCCAGCAGCGTCGGATGGGGAGACTCCTACAATGAGCAGTTCTTC,CASSVGWGDSYNEQFF
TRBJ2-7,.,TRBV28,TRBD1,TGTGCCAGCAGGACAGGGCGTTTCTACGAGCAGTACTTC,CASRTGRFYEQYF